This is a list of T cell receptor beta chains from one sample in a study of human T cells and chemical hapten exposure. TCRdb analysed the RACE reads with MiXCR anew, one entry per CDR3 protein. The repertoire holds about 110,000 distinct CDR3 sequences, with 9.2% as singletons. The material was whole blood, obtained in connection with sensitization to the hapten diphenylcyclopropenone (DPC). These receptors all stem from a woman in her 40s with alopecia areata. Some clones in this sample may be carry-over from other donors' samples. CDR3s include the opening cysteine and the closing phenylalanine or tryptophan. Fields, in order: V gene, CDR3 length, clone size, D gene, J gene, CDR3 protein, CDR3 DNA. The D gene is left open where the match is weak. A row's size may be missing; if present it is once, few, many or a size class.

v_call: TRBV6-2/TRBV6-3; cdr3_length: 16; clone_size: -; d_call: TRBD2; j_call: TRBJ2-4; cdr3_aa: CASNDPSGGTKNIQYF; cdr3_nt: TGTGCCAGCAACGACCCCAGCGGGGGGACCAAAAACATTCAGTACTTC
v_call: TRBV7-2; cdr3_length: 13; clone_size: many; d_call: -; j_call: TRBJ2-7; cdr3_aa: CASSLGSTYEQYF; cdr3_nt: TGTGCCAGCAGCTTAGGCTCAACCTACGAGCAGTACTTC
v_call: TRBV4-2; cdr3_length: 20; clone_size: few; d_call: TRBD2; j_call: TRBJ2-1; cdr3_aa: CASSPQGGTSGGSSYNEQFF; cdr3_nt: TGTGCCAGCAGCCCCCAGGGAGGGACTAGCGGGGGGAGCTCCTACAATGAGCAGTTCTTC
v_call: TRBV7-8; cdr3_length: 15; clone_size: many; d_call: -; j_call: TRBJ1-2; cdr3_aa: CASSPFPGPSYGYTF; cdr3_nt: TGTGCCAGCAGCCCATTCCCGGGACCCTCATATGGCTACACCTTC
v_call: TRBV10-2; cdr3_length: 15; clone_size: many; d_call: -; j_call: TRBJ2-7; cdr3_aa: CASSDFGGDTYEQYF; cdr3_nt: TGCGCCAGCAGTGACTTCGGGGGCGATACCTACGAGCAGTACTTC
v_call: TRBV28; cdr3_length: 11; clone_size: -; d_call: -; j_call: TRBJ1-2; cdr3_aa: CASQSNYGYTF; cdr3_nt: TGTGCCAGCCAAAGTAACTATGGCTACACCTTC
v_call: TRBV20-1; cdr3_length: 14; clone_size: few; d_call: TRBD2; j_call: TRBJ2-1; cdr3_aa: CSARDFTSGAEQFF; cdr3_nt: TGCAGTGCTAGAGATTTCACTAGCGGGGCGGAGCAGTTCTTC
v_call: TRBV29-1; cdr3_length: 15; clone_size: few; d_call: TRBD1; j_call: TRBJ1-2; cdr3_aa: CSVEDRTGGGYGYTF; cdr3_nt: TGCAGCGTTGAAGATCGGACAGGGGGTGGCTATGGCTACACCTTC
v_call: TRBV4-3; cdr3_length: 19; clone_size: few; d_call: -; j_call: TRBJ2-6; cdr3_aa: CASSRTGTGGSSGANVLTF; cdr3_nt: TGCGCCAGCAGCCGCACAGGGACGGGCGGTAGCTCTGGGGCCAACGTCCTGACTTTC
v_call: TRBV4-1; cdr3_length: 13; clone_size: -; d_call: -; j_call: TRBJ2-7; cdr3_aa: CASSQAGWGAQYF; cdr3_nt: TGCGCCAGCAGCCAAGCGGGCTGGGGGGCGCAGTACTTC
v_call: TRBV29-1; cdr3_length: 10; clone_size: few; d_call: -; j_call: TRBJ1-1; cdr3_aa: CSVPGLGAFF; cdr3_nt: TGCAGCGTACCGGGTCTTGGGGCTTTCTTT
v_call: TRBV3-1; cdr3_length: 16; clone_size: few; d_call: TRBD1; j_call: TRBJ1-5; cdr3_aa: CASSQETGGSNQPQHF; cdr3_nt: TGTGCCAGCAGCCAAGAGACAGGGGGAAGCAATCAGCCCCAGCATTTT
v_call: TRBV12-3/TRBV12-4; cdr3_length: 17; clone_size: -; d_call: TRBD2; j_call: TRBJ2-4; cdr3_aa: CASRVSGGIIAKNIQYF; cdr3_nt: TGTGCCAGCAGGGTGTCGGGGGGGATTATAGCCAAAAACATTCAGTACTTC
v_call: TRBV12-3/TRBV12-4; cdr3_length: 14; clone_size: -; d_call: -; j_call: TRBJ2-5; cdr3_aa: CASSLGWRQETQYF; cdr3_nt: TGTGCCAGCAGTTTAGGCTGGCGGCAAGAGACCCAGTACTTC
v_call: TRBV7-2; cdr3_length: 13; clone_size: few; d_call: -; j_call: TRBJ2-5; cdr3_aa: CASSPTGQETQYF; cdr3_nt: TGTGCCAGCAGCCCCACGGGCCAAGAGACCCAGTACTTC
v_call: TRBV5-5; cdr3_length: 14; clone_size: -; d_call: TRBD1; j_call: TRBJ2-7; cdr3_aa: CASSGGTGTNEQYF; cdr3_nt: TGTGCCAGCAGCGGGGGGACAGGTACGAACGAGCAGTACTTC
v_call: TRBV29-1; cdr3_length: 16; clone_size: few; d_call: TRBD2; j_call: TRBJ2-6; cdr3_aa: CSVVAGAISGANVLTF; cdr3_nt: TGCAGCGTTGTAGCGGGGGCCATCTCTGGGGCCAACGTCCTGACTTTC
v_call: TRBV12-2; cdr3_length: 15; clone_size: many; d_call: -; j_call: TRBJ1-2; cdr3_aa: CASRFLWPRNYGYTF; cdr3_nt: TGTGCAAGTCGCTTTCTTTGGCCCCGTAACTATGGCTACACCTTC
v_call: TRBV6-2/TRBV6-3; cdr3_length: 13; clone_size: -; d_call: -; j_call: TRBJ2-3; cdr3_aa: CASSWCSTDTQYF; cdr3_nt: TGTGCCAGCAGTTGGTGTAGCACAGATACGCAGTATTTT